The sequence of this T cell receptor beta chain was determined in a study of T cells in Graves' hyperthyroidism and ophthalmopathy. Whole-study results and caveats: Most clonotypes expanded in the thyroid (above 0.001) were also present in blood.

Amplification of TCR beta CDR3 regions was performed using RNA transcripts as template. Carried out on the TCR CDR3, a first-round RT-PCR used the HTBI primer set. TCRdb called the multiplex PCR reads again in MiXCR, with one record for every CDR3 protein. The sample consists of under 450,000 distinct CDR3 sequences, roughly 12% of them appearing once. CDR1 is SNHLY, CDR2 FYNNEI, per germline. Germline trimming cut 5 bases from V and 5 bases from J; bases unmatched to any gene: 5. This CDR3 is built from 14 residues. On this clonotype: No antigen is known for it.

Blood was drawn at first hyperthyroidism diagnosis, before any ophthalmopathy symptoms. Fresh peripheral blood, about 10 ml of it, supplied the PBMCs. This chain links TRBV2 with TRBJ2-3; 9 bases map to TRBD2. The sequence came from a man aged 25 to 40 with Graves' hyperthyroidism that later progressed to Graves' ophthalmopathy. The specimen sequenced was blood. CDR3 amino acids: CASSRTSVLDTQYF. In DNA, the CDR3 is TGTGCCAGCAGTCGGACTAGCGTGCTAGATACGCAGTATTTT. The complete variable domain, with remaining parts taken from reference TRBV2 and TRBJ2-3, reads EPEVTQTPSHQVTQMGQEVILRCVPISNHLYFYWYRQILGQKVEFLVSFYNNEISEKSEIFDDQFSVERPDGSNFTLKIRSTKLEDSAMYFCASSRTSVLDTQYFGPGTRLTVL.